These 22 T cell receptor beta chains share one sample of origin, sequenced in a study of blood T cell repertoires in COVID-19. Sequenced by immunoSEQ multiplex PCR; TCRdb stores in-frame clones only, minus some. The sample lists 60,000 to 80,000 clones; roughly 91% were seen once. Source material: peripheral blood. The receptors were sampled from a man aged 60 to 69 with acute or convalescent COVID-19.

The V and J genes are TRBV5-1 and TRBJ2-2; possible D gene TRBD1, 5 bases. The length of the CDR3 is 14 residues. Germline loops: CDR1 SGHRS, CDR2 YFSETQ. Trimming removed 5 bases at V and 1 base at J, with 9 bases between. CDR3 coding DNA: TGCGCCAGCAGGATAACAGGGAACACCGGGGAGCTGTTTTTT. Translating it yields CASRITGNTGELFF. The whole variable domain, filled in from reference TRBV5-1 and TRBJ2-2, reads KAGVTQTPRYLIKTRGQQVTLSCSPISGHRSVSWYQQTPGQGLQFLFEYFSETQRNKGNFPGRFSGRQFSNSRSEMNVSTLELGDSALYLCASRITGNTGELFFGEGSRLTVL.

This rearrangement joins TRBV6-1 to TRBJ1-5; D is undetermined. The CDR3 consists of 15 residues. Deletions cut 3 bases from V and 0 bases from J, with 9 bases between. CDR1 is MNHNS and CDR2 is SASEGT in the germline V gene. The CDR3 bases are TGTGCCAGCAGTGAGCGTGAGCATAGCAATCAGCCCCAGCATTTT. Its translation is CASSEREHSNQPQHF.

The rearrangement uses TRBV5-1 and TRBJ1-4; 7 bases align to TRBD1. The germline CDR1 and CDR2 sequences are SGHRS and YFSETQ. The V segment lost 2 bases and the J segment 9 bases; nucleotides outside the gene matches: 10. The CDR3 covers 15 residues. CDR3 protein: CASSLEGGGSKKLFF. The CDR3 DNA reads as TGCGCCAGCAGCTTAGAAGGGGGCGGGTCGAAAAAACTGTTTTTT.

The rearrangement joins TRBV28 to TRBJ2-7; D not certain. CDR3 length equals 12 residues. Germline V gene data show CDR1 as MDHEN and CDR2 as SYDVKM. V gave up 5 bases and J gave up 2 bases, with 7 bases separating them. CDR3 nucleotides: TGTGCCAGCAGTCCGAGCCCCTACGAGCAGTACTTC. Amino acid sequence: CASSPSPYEQYF.

The V call is TRBV6-5, the J call TRBJ1-5; TRBD1 matches 7 bases. Germline trimming cut 2 bases from V and 2 bases from J; bases unmatched to any gene: 6. This CDR3 has 16 residues. Per germline, CDR1 MNHEY and CDR2 SVGAGI. The CDR3 loop reads CASSYRGTGGNQPQHF. In DNA form, the CDR3 reads TGTGCCAGCAGTTACAGGGGAACAGGGGGCAATCAGCCCCAGCATTTT.

The chain employs TRBV2 and TRBJ1-2; 9 nucleotides match TRBD1. The ends lost 6 bases at V and 4 bases at J; junction bases unmatched: 6. This CDR3 has 14 amino acids. Germline CDR1 SNHLY, CDR2 FYNNEI. CDR3 loop: CASRVRDRVYGYTF. The CDR3 coding sequence is TGTGCCAGCAGAGTCCGGGACAGGGTCTATGGCTACACCTTC.

V and J are TRBV9 and TRBJ2-1; TRBD2 agrees at 9 bases. Germline-derived CDR1 and CDR2 are SGDLS and YYNGEE. The ends lost 4 bases at V and 5 bases at J; junction bases unmatched: 7. CDR3 length: 15 amino acids. The chain's CDR3 is CASSNVASGDNEQFF. The CDR3 DNA follows: TGTGCCAGCAGCAATGTCGCTAGCGGGGACAATGAGCAGTTCTTC.

This clone came up once. Written as DNA, the CDR3 is TGCGCCAGCAGCCTAATCGCGGACACTGAAGCTTTCTTT. Protein product: CASSLIADTEAFF. The V gene is TRBV5-1, the J gene TRBJ1-1; D is uncertain. V was pared by 4 bases and J by 3 bases, with 10 bases between. Per the germline V gene, CDR1 is SGHRS and CDR2 is YFSETQ. CDR3 length: 13 amino acids.

This CDR3 reads CASSYTHQGIQYF. The DNA of the CDR3 is TGTGCCAGCAGTTATACCCATCAGGGCATTCAGTACTTC. The chain recombines TRBV6-5 with TRBJ2-4; maybe TRBD1 (5 bases). Germline V gene data show CDR1 as MNHEY and CDR2 as SVGAGI. V lost 3 bases, J lost 9 bases, and 12 bases lay in between. This CDR3 comprises 13 residues.

The chain uses TRBV19 and TRBJ2-7, with TRBD1 matching over 8 bases. CDR3 length: 14 amino acids. Germline V gives CDR1 LNHDA, CDR2 SQIVND (reference sequence). The J segment lost 2 bases and the V segment lost 1 base, leaving 1 base of the junction unmatched. The DNA of the CDR3 is TGTGCCAGTAGTATAGGGACAGGGACCTACGAGCAGTACTTC. Its translation: CASSIGTGTYEQYF.

This CDR3 reads CASSYRHSTGELFF. The CDR3, as DNA: TGTGCCAGCAGTTACCGGCACAGCACCGGGGAGCTGTTTTTT. The chain employs TRBV6-5 and TRBJ2-2, with D uncertain. The CDR3 sequence is 14 residues long. CDR1 and CDR2 (germline): MNHEY, SVGAGI. The V and J ends lost 2 bases and 4 bases respectively, with 8 bases between them.

The table lists this clone with a count of one. This chain joins TRBV5-1 and TRBJ2-3, with 9 positions matching TRBD1. Germline-derived CDR1 and CDR2 are SGHRS and YFSETQ. The CDR3 covers 15 residues. J was trimmed by 3 bases and V by 0 bases; bases with no gene match: 2. Here the CDR3 DNA reads TGCGCCAGCAGCTTGGAGGGACAGGGAACAGATACGCAGTATTTT. The encoded protein is CASSLEGQGTDTQYF.

This chain joins TRBV6-5 and TRBJ2-7; 7 nucleotides agree with TRBD2. The germline gives CDR1 MNHEY, CDR2 SVGAGI. The CDR3 sequence is 13 residues long. After removal of 2 bases from V and 6 bases from J, the junction contained 4 bases not matched to a gene. Here the CDR3 DNA reads TGTGCCAGCAGTTACAATCGGGGGGTCGAGCAGTACTTC. Its translation is CASSYNRGVEQYF.

The chain joins TRBV30 to TRBJ1-5; no reliable D call. CDR3 length equals 14 residues. CDR1 and CDR2 from the germline V gene are GTSNPN and SVGIG (reference sequence). Trimming took 0 bases from V and 0 from J, leaving 6 bases between them. The CDR3 sequence: CAWSVGSSNQPQHF. CDR3 nucleotides: TGTGCCTGGAGTGTTGGTAGTAGCAATCAGCCCCAGCATTTT. Based on the CDR3 plus reference TRBV30 and TRBJ1-5, the full variable domain is SQTIHQWPATLVQPVGSPLSLECTVEGTSNPNLYWYRQAAGRGLQLLFYSVGIGQISSEVPQNLSASRPQDRQFILSSKKLLLSDSGFYLCAWSVGSSNQPQHFGDGTRLSIL.

The gene calls are TRBV5-1 and TRBJ1-2; D may be TRBD1 (6 bases). The germline CDR1 and CDR2 sequences are SGHRS and YFSETQ. The V end lost 3 bases, the J end lost 4 bases, and 13 bases lay between the germline ends. This CDR3 has 14 residues. The CDR3 protein is CASSWETGGYGYTF. CDR3 in DNA: TGCGCCAGCAGCTGGGAGACAGGTGGCTATGGCTACACCTTC.

The V call is TRBV24-1, the J call TRBJ2-7; perhaps TRBD1 as D (6 bases). The V end was cut by 10 bases, the J end by 2 bases, with 20 bases between. The CDR3 is 15 amino acids. CDR1 and CDR2 from the germline V gene are KGHDR and SFDVKD. The CDR3 coding sequence is TGTGCCACAGCTGGGGTGGAGGCAGGGGCCTACGAGCAGTACTTC. Encoded protein: CATAGVEAGAYEQYF.

This sequence joins TRBV2 and TRBJ2-7; possible D gene TRBD2, 5 bases. Germline V CDR1 and CDR2: SNHLY, FYNNEI. Trimming stripped 8 bases from V and 0 bases from J, with 5 bases between. The CDR3 consists of 11 residues. CDR3 in DNA: TGTGCCAGCGGGAGCTCCTACGAGCAGTACTTC. Amino acids: CASGSSYEQYF.

V gene TRBV5-1 combines with J gene TRBJ1-2; TRBD1 is a possible D gene (6 bases). The V and J ends lost 2 bases and 8 bases respectively, with 13 bases between them. The CDR3 is made up of 13 amino acids. Germline V gene lookup returns CDR1 SGHRS and CDR2 YFSETQ. CDR3 in DNA: TGCGCCAGCAGCTTAGGGGGGGCTGGAGGCTACACCTTC. The encoded protein is CASSLGGAGGYTF.

V is TRBV6-5 and J is TRBJ2-1, with 12 bases matching TRBD2. This CDR3 region has 15 residues. The ends lost 2 bases at V and 7 bases at J; junction bases unmatched: 3. Germline values: CDR1 MNHEY, CDR2 SVGAGI. CDR3 residues: CASSYRTSGNNEQFF. The CDR3 coding sequence is TGTGCCAGCAGTTACCGGACTAGCGGGAATAATGAGCAGTTCTTC.

A single count supports this clone. The chain recombines TRBV29-1 with TRBJ2-5; either TRBD1 or TRBD2 may fit D (5 bases each). The CDR3 contains 13 residues. V gave up 7 bases and J gave up 4 bases, with 16 bases separating them. Germline V gene lookup returns CDR1 SQVTM and CDR2 ANQGSEA. CDR3 sequence (DNA): TGCAGCGGGGGCAGGGAAGGAGGAGAGACCCAGTACTTC. This sequence encodes CSGGREGGETQYF.

The CDR3 loop is CASSPQPSGGSYEQYF. Written as DNA, the CDR3 is TGTGCCAGCAGCCCCCAGCCTAGCGGGGGTTCATACGAGCAGTACTTC. The rearrangement links TRBV9 to TRBJ2-7; 10 bases fit TRBD2. Trimming removed 4 bases from V and 4 bases from J; junction bases left unmatched: 11. CDR1 is SGDLS and CDR2 is YYNGEE in the germline V gene. This CDR3 spans 16 amino acids.

The genes are TRBV5-1 and TRBJ1-2; D unresolved. V lost 1 base, J lost 8 bases, and 12 bases lay in between. CDR1 and CDR2 from the germline V gene are SGHRS and YFSETQ. The CDR3 sequence is 13 residues long. The DNA for the CDR3 is TGCGCCAGCAGCTTGCCTACAGTTCCGGGCTACACCTTC. This encodes CASSLPTVPGYTF.